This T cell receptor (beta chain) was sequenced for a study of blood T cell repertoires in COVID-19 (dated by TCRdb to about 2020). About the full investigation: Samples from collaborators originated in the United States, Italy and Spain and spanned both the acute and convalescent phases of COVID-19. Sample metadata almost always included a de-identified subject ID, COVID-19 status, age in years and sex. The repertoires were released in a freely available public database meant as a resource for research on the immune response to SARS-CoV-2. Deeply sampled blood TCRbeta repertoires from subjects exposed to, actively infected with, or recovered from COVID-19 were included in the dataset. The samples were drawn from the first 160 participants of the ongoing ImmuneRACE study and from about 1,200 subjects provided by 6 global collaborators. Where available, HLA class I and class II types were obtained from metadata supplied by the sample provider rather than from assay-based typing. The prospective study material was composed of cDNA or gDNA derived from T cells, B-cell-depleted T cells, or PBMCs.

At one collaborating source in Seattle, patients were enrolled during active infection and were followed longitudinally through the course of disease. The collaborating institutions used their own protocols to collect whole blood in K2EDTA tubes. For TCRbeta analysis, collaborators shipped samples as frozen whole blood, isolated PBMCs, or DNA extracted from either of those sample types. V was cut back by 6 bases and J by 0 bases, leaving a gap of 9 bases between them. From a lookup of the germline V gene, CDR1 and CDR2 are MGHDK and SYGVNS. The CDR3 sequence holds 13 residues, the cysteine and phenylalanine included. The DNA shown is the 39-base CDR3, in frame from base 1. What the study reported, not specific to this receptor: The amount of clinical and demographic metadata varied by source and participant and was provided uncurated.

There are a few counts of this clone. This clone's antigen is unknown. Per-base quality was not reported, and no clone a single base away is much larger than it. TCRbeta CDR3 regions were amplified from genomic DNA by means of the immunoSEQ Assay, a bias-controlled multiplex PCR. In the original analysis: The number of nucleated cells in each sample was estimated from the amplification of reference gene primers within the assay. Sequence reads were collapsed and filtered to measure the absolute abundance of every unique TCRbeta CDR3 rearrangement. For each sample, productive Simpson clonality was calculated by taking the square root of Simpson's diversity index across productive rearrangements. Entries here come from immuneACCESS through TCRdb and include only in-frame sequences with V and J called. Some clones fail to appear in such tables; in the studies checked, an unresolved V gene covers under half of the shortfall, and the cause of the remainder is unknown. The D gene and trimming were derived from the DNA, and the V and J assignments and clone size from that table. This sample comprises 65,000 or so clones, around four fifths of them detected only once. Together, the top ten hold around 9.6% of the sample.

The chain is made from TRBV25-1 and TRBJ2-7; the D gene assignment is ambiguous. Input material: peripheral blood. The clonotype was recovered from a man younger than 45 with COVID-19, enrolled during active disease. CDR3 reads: CASRGASSYEQYF. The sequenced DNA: TGTGCCAGCAGGGGCGCGAGCTCCTACGAGCAGTACTTC.